This T cell receptor (beta chain) was recorded in a study of blood T cells in healthy people across ages. The study, taken as a whole, reports: Roughly linearly, TCR beta diversity per million T cells fell as age increased. Greater diversity and more naive CD4+ cells were seen in long-lived donors than in aged donors.

Trimming pared 5 bases from V and 1 base from J, leaving 6 bases between. The germline gives CDR1 SQVTM, CDR2 ANQGSEA. The CDR3 has 12 residues. Through a sample-barcoded 5' primer and a J-beta primer mix, a second PCR was run for roughly 6 to 11 cycles. TCRdb fed the 5' RACE reads into MiXCR, producing one record per CDR3 protein. The table shows 1.5 million to 2 million distinct CDR3 sequences, with approximately 28% occurring only once. For every donor, a draw yielded 7.5 to 10 milliliters of peripheral blood. This clonotype was counted a few times. The antigen is undetermined. The clonotype was recovered from a woman aged 30 to 39 in good health. This sequence joins TRBV29-1 and TRBJ2-1; D not resolved. Sequenced material: blood. CDR3 amino acids: CSVRASYNEQFF. The CDR3 region has the DNA TGCAGCGTTCGGGCGTCCTACAATGAGCAGTTCTTC.